The rows below give T cell receptor beta chains drawn from one sample of a study of Graves' ophthalmopathy and Graves' hyperthyroidism. TCRdb reprocessed the multiplex PCR reads with MiXCR, giving one entry per CDR3 protein. Of about 230,000 distinct CDR3 sequences listed, around 42% are singletons. The specimen sequenced was peripheral blood. The receptor source for this set is an adult man with Graves' ophthalmopathy. Each CDR3 is given with its conserved first and last residue. A D gene is named only where the DNA matches it firmly. Clone sizes are given selectively: once, few, many, or a class where the clone is expanded.

abundance	j_gene	v_gene	len	d_gene	CDR3nt	CDR3aa
NA	TRBJ2-7	TRBV9	16	TRBD2	TGTGCCAGCAGTTCCTGGAATAGGGAGGGCCACTACGAGCAGTACTTC	CASSSWNREGHYEQYF
many	TRBJ1-2	TRBV7-9	13	NA	TGTGCCAGCAGGAGGGAGGGTAACTATGGCTACACCTTC	CASRREGNYGYTF
few	TRBJ2-7	TRBV19	13	NA	TGTGCCAGTAGTCCCGAGTTAACAGAAGAGCAGTACTTC	CASSPELTEEQYF
few	TRBJ1-5	TRBV24-1	16	NA	TGTGCCACCAGTGGGAACGGGGGCGCCGGCAATCAGCCCCAGCATTTT	CATSGNGGAGNQPQHF
few	TRBJ1-5	TRBV4-1	13	NA	TGCGCCAGCTCGTATCAGGAAAATCAGCCCCAGCATTTT	CASSYQENQPQHF
many	TRBJ1-5	TRBV24-1	14	NA	TGTGCCACCAGTGCCCGTTGGGCCAATCAGCCCCAGCATTTT	CATSARWANQPQHF
NA	TRBJ2-7	TRBV5-1	15	TRBD1	TGCGCCAGCAGCCCGCAGACGAGGACAGGCTCCGAGCAGTACTTC	CASSPQTRTGSEQYF
NA	TRBJ2-7	TRBV2	15	TRBD2	TGTGCCAGCAGTGAATTGTATAGCGGGAGAGACGGACAGTACTTC	CASSELYSGRDGQYF
NA	TRBJ2-2	TRBV7-2	15	NA	TGTGCCAGCAGCGCCTCGGCAGGAGGCACCGGGGAGCTGTTTTTT	CASSASAGGTGELFF
NA	TRBJ2-6	TRBV12-3/TRBV12-4	15	NA	TGTGCTAGTGCCCCGGACCGCTCTGGGGCCAACGTCCTGACTTTC	CASAPDRSGANVLTF
many	TRBJ1-2	TRBV4-1	13	TRBD1	TGCGCCAGCAGCCCGCGACAGGGAGGCGGCTACACCTTC	CASSPRQGGGYTF
few	TRBJ1-6	TRBV5-5	13	NA	TGTGCCAGCAGCTTCGGCGTTGATTCACCCCTCCACTTT	CASSFGVDSPLHF
NA	TRBJ1-5	TRBV9	14	NA	TGTGCCAGCAGCCAAGGTCTTCAGGATCAGCCCCAGCATTTT	CASSQGLQDQPQHF
NA	TRBJ2-2	TRBV20-1	15	TRBD2	TGCAGTGCTAACGGGGGGGCGCGTTACACCGGGGAGCTGTTTTTT	CSANGGARYTGELFF
few	TRBJ2-5	TRBV6-1	13	TRBD1	TGTGCCAGCAATATCGGGGGACAGGGGACCCAGTACTTC	CASNIGGQGTQYF
NA	TRBJ2-7	TRBV19	15	NA	TGTGCCAGTAGTTCCGTGACTGGATACGATTACGAGCAGTACTTC	CASSSVTGYDYEQYF
NA	TRBJ2-7	TRBV29-1	15	TRBD1	TGCAGCGCCGAAATCGACAGGGGGACTCAGTACGAGCAGTACTTC	CSAEIDRGTQYEQYF
NA	TRBJ2-7	TRBV7-8	17	TRBD2	TGTGCCAGCAGCGCCGGGACTAGCGGGACGATCTCCTACGAGCAGTACTTC	CASSAGTSGTISYEQYF
few	TRBJ2-5	TRBV12-3/TRBV12-4	16	TRBD1	TGTGCCAGCAGCTCAGCAGGGGGAGCGTACCAAGAGACCCAGTACTTC	CASSSAGGAYQETQYF
many	TRBJ1-2	TRBV19	13	TRBD1	TGTGCCAGTAGTCCGACAGGGGAATATGGCTACACCTTC	CASSPTGEYGYTF
NA	TRBJ1-6	TRBV6-5	13	NA	TGTGCCAGCTCCCGACAGACTAATTCACCCCTCCACTTT	CASSRQTNSPLHF
few	TRBJ2-6	TRBV29-1	13	NA	TGCAGCGTTGGGACAGCTGGGGCCAACGTCCTGACTTTC	CSVGTAGANVLTF
NA	TRBJ1-2	TRBV7-2	12	NA	TGTGCCAGCAGCTTAGACCGTTATGGCTACACCTTC	CASSLDRYGYTF
NA	TRBJ1-1	TRBV19	15	NA	TGTGCCAGTAGTATTGGCATACATACTAACACTGAAGCTTTCTTT	CASSIGIHTNTEAFF
few	TRBJ1-1	TRBV7-8	19	NA	TGTGCCAGCAGCTTTCCTACCGGGCCCAGAAGGGGGTATAGCACTGAAGCTTTCTTT	CASSFPTGPRRGYSTEAFF
NA	TRBJ2-5	TRBV5-4	15	NA	TGTGCCAGCAGCGACGGCGGGGCAGTCCAAGAGACCCAGTACTTC	CASSDGGAVQETQYF
NA	TRBJ1-3	TRBV9	14	TRBD1	TGTGCCAGCAGCGGTCAGGGGGCCCAAAACACCATATATTTT	CASSGQGAQNTIYF
NA	TRBJ1-1	TRBV7-3	13	NA	TGTGCCACCTCATACAACATGAACACTGAAGCTTTCTTT	CATSYNMNTEAFF
NA	TRBJ2-7	TRBV20-1	15	NA	TGCAGTGCTAGTGGACTTCCGGGCATGTCCTACGAGCAGTACTTC	CSASGLPGMSYEQYF
NA	TRBJ2-7	TRBV25-1	14	TRBD2	TGTGCCAGCAGTGCAGCGGGGACCCTTTACGAGCAGTACTTC	CASSAAGTLYEQYF
NA	TRBJ1-5	TRBV12-3/TRBV12-4	13	TRBD1	TGTGCCAGCAGTTACAGGGGAAATCAGCCCCAGCATTTT	CASSYRGNQPQHF
NA	TRBJ1-2	TRBV12-3/TRBV12-4	14	NA	TGTGCCAGCAGGCCTAACAGGGTTGGGGATGGCTACACCTTC	CASRPNRVGDGYTF
few	TRBJ1-2	TRBV27	13	TRBD1	TGTGCCAGCAGTGCAGGGGGCAACTATGGCTACACCTTC	CASSAGGNYGYTF
few	TRBJ1-2	TRBV6-6	14	NA	TGTGCCAGCAGTTACGCCACAGGGAATGATGGCTACACCTTC	CASSYATGNDGYTF
few	TRBJ2-2	TRBV24-1	19	NA	TGTGCCACCAGTGATTTGGGTCGACAGAAAGTCTCGAACACCGGGGAGCTGTTTTTT	CATSDLGRQKVSNTGELFF
NA	TRBJ2-5	TRBV19	15	TRBD1	TGTGCCAGTAGTATCGTGGGGGGACAGGGGATGGGCCAGTACTTC	CASSIVGGQGMGQYF
many	TRBJ1-1	TRBV9	13	NA	TGTGCCAGCAGCGCACCGGGGATCACTGAAGCTTTCTTT	CASSAPGITEAFF
NA	TRBJ1-1	TRBV7-2	16	TRBD1	TGTGCCAGCAGTTCCGGGACAGGGGGCAAGAACACTGAAGCTTTCTTT	CASSSGTGGKNTEAFF
NA	TRBJ2-6	TRBV19	14	NA	TGTGCCAGTAGTATGCTAACTGGGGCCAACGTCCTGACTTTC	CASSMLTGANVLTF
NA	TRBJ2-7	TRBV12-3/TRBV12-4	14	NA	TGTGCCAGCAGTTTGGCGGGACAGCCCTACGAGCAGTACTTC	CASSLAGQPYEQYF
NA	TRBJ1-6	TRBV7-2	16	TRBD1	TGTGCCAGCAGCTTGTCGGGACAGCACCTGGCTTCACCCCTCCACTTT	CASSLSGQHLASPLHF
many	TRBJ1-2	TRBV5-1	14	NA	TGCGCCAGCAATGTTCGGGATCCTAACTATGGCTACACCTTC	CASNVRDPNYGYTF